These T cell receptor beta chains were read from a single sample in a study of human T cells and chemical hapten exposure. TCRdb analysed the RACE reads with MiXCR anew, one entry per CDR3 protein. The sample has some 180,000 distinct CDR3 sequences; around 25% are singletons. The input for sequencing was whole blood, taken in connection with sensitization to the hapten diphenylcyclopropenone (DPC). The receptors originated from a woman between 35 and 50 years old with alopecia areata. Some clones in this sample may be carry-over from other donors' samples. Each CDR3 is given with its conserved first and last residue. A D gene is named only where the DNA matches it firmly. Expanded clones are given a class, and other clones once, few, many or no size at all.

TRBJ2-3,few,NA,TRBV20-1,CSARDPGANTDTQYF,TGCAGTGCTAGAGATCCCGGGGCTAACACAGATACGCAGTATTTT
TRBJ1-2,NA,TRBD1,TRBV6-2/TRBV6-3,CASSQTGDYGYTF,TGTGCCAGCAGCCAGACAGGGGACTATGGCTACACCTTC
TRBJ2-5,NA,NA,TRBV7-2,CASSSRQDGETQYF,TGTGCCAGCAGCTCAAGACAGGATGGAGAGACCCAGTACTTC
TRBJ2-1,few,NA,TRBV29-1,CSYEVGHNEQFF,TGCAGCTATGAAGTGGGACACAATGAGCAGTTCTTC
TRBJ2-3,NA,NA,TRBV21-1,CASSKALPDTQYF,TGTGCCAGCAGCAAAGCGCTACCAGATACGCAGTATTTT
TRBJ2-7,NA,TRBD2,TRBV4-1,CASSLGTSDSYEQYF,TGCGCCAGCAGCCTCGGGACTAGCGACTCCTACGAGCAGTACTTC
TRBJ2-7,NA,TRBD1,TRBV15,CATSREPGTGTEQYF,TGTGCCACCAGCAGGGAACCCGGGACAGGGACCGAGCAGTACTTC
TRBJ2-3,few,TRBD2,TRBV27,CASSFLGLGGSDTQYF,TGTGCCAGCAGTTTTCTGGGACTAGGGGGGTCAGATACGCAGTATTTT
TRBJ2-5,few,TRBD2,TRBV7-2,CASSVRAGEGTQYF,TGTGCCAGCAGCGTTAGAGCGGGAGAGGGGACCCAGTACTTC
TRBJ1-1,NA,NA,TRBV5-1,CASSLGTTNTEAFF,TGCGCCAGCAGTTTGGGAACTACAAACACTGAAGCTTTCTTT
TRBJ1-5,NA,TRBD1,TRBV9,CASSVVVGQGACQPQHF,TGTGCCAGCAGCGTAGTGGTAGGACAGGGGGCTTGTCAGCCCCAGCATTTT
TRBJ2-2,NA,TRBD2,TRBV3-1,CASSLRGLAGGRTGELFF,TGTGCCAGCAGTCTTAGGGGACTAGCGGGAGGGCGCACCGGGGAGCTGTTTTTT
TRBJ1-4,NA,TRBD1,TRBV24-1,CATSDRQGVDEKLFF,TGTGCCACCAGTGATCGACAGGGGGTGGATGAAAAACTGTTTTTT
TRBJ1-6,NA,NA,TRBV21-1,CASSKVKKQGHRTNSPLHF,TGTGCCAGCAGCAAAGTCAAAAAACAGGGGCACCGCACAAATTCACCCCTCCACTTT
TRBJ2-7,NA,NA,TRBV5-1,CVSSLVSSSYEQYF,TGCGTCAGCAGCTTGGTTAGCAGCTCCTACGAGCAGTACTTC
TRBJ2-3,few,TRBD2,TRBV28,CASWPSGGRARTDTQYF,TGTGCCAGCTGGCCTAGCGGAGGGCGGGCCCGCACAGATACGCAGTATTTT
TRBJ1-2,NA,NA,TRBV6-2/TRBV6-3,CASSQGYGYTF,TGTGCCAGCAGCCAGGGTTATGGCTACACCTTC
TRBJ2-2,NA,TRBD2,TRBV2,CASRGGGWGTGELFF,TGTGCCAGCAGGGGCGGGGGATGGGGCACCGGGGAGCTGTTTTTT
TRBJ2-3,NA,NA,TRBV28,CASSLYRGEADTQYF,TGTGCCAGCAGTTTATACCGGGGAGAGGCAGATACGCAGTATTTT
TRBJ1-2,few,NA,TRBV9,CASSGHGYYGYTF,TGTGCCAGCAGTGGGCACGGATACTATGGCTACACCTTC
TRBJ2-6,many,NA,TRBV4-2,CASSQVTSGANVLTF,TGTGCCAGCAGCCAAGTAACCTCTGGGGCCAACGTCCTGACTTTC
TRBJ2-2,NA,TRBD1,TRBV4-1,CASSRQGYTGELFF,TGCGCCAGCAGCCGACAGGGTTACACCGGGGAGCTGTTTTTT
TRBJ2-7,once,NA,TRBV6-2/TRBV6-3,CASSRERDYEQYF,TGTGCCAGCTCGAGGGAGAGGGACTACGAGCAGTACTTC
TRBJ2-2,NA,NA,TRBV6-5,CASSYSGERGTGELFF,TGTGCCAGCAGTTACTCGGGGGAGCGCGGCACCGGGGAGCTGTTTTTT
TRBJ1-1,NA,NA,TRBV4-3,CASSHRVNTEAFF,TGCGCCAGCAGCCACAGAGTGAACACTGAAGCTTTCTTT
TRBJ1-5,NA,NA,TRBV28,CASSRDGYSNQPQHF,TGTGCCAGCAGCCGGGACGGTTATAGCAATCAGCCCCAGCATTTT
TRBJ2-1,few,NA,TRBV29-1,CSVPAHQDEQFF,TGCAGCGTTCCCGCCCACCAGGATGAGCAGTTCTTC
TRBJ2-2,NA,NA,TRBV21-1,CASRMARGGAVTGELFF,TGTGCCAGCAGAATGGCGAGAGGTGGGGCGGTCACCGGGGAGCTGTTTTTT
TRBJ2-7,few,NA,TRBV10-3,CAISVNFGEPEQYF,TGTGCCATCAGTGTTAACTTCGGCGAACCGGAGCAGTACTTC